The clone carrying this T cell receptor beta chain appeared many times. Its target is not known. The data were taken from a study of T-cell reconstitution after alpha-beta-depleted transplantation in children. The study, taken as a whole, reports: One year post-transplant, T-cell counts and diversity were largely derived from T cells produced anew.

CDR3 length: 15 amino acids. V was clipped by 6 bases and J by 8 bases, with 19 bases between them. Germline V gene data show CDR1 as SGHVS and CDR2 as FQNEAQ. Library preparation (for TCRbeta) was performed with unique molecular identifiers. TCRdb used MiXCR to reprocess the PCR reads, holding one entry per CDR3 protein. The sample shows 250,000 or so distinct CDR3 sequences, around 7.5% of them seen only once. The clonotype was recovered from a male patient younger than 18 who had a stem cell transplant for acute lymphoblastic leukemia, so the T cells may come from the graft donor. The input for sequencing was PBMCs, mostly from graft donor cells, taken 180 days after TCRalphabeta/CD19-depleted stem cell transplant. This sequence joins TRBV7-8 and TRBJ1-4; unclear D gene. The CDR3 DNA is TGTGCCAGCAGTTCCAAGGAGGCGGTTTGGGAAAAACTGTTTTTT. This sequence encodes CASSSKEAVWEKLFF.